These T cell receptor beta chains were read from a single sample in a study of Graves' ophthalmopathy and Graves' hyperthyroidism. TCRdb analysed the multiplex PCR reads with MiXCR anew, one entry per CDR3 protein. The data show approximately 700,000 distinct CDR3 sequences, with roughly 40% seen just once and roughly 46% held by the top ten. Sequencing was carried out using peripheral blood. These receptors came from an adult man with Graves' ophthalmopathy. CDR3s include the opening cysteine and the closing phenylalanine or tryptophan. A D gene is named only where the DNA matches it firmly. Rows give clone size only sometimes, using once, few, many, or a class for an expanded clone.

V	J	size	D	DNA	CDR3
TRBV15	TRBJ2-2	.	.	TGTGCCAGCAGTGAATGGGGGGCCGGGGAGCTGTTTTTT	CASSEWGAGELFF
TRBV29-1	TRBJ1-2	.	.	TGCAGCGTACTCGCAGGAGGCACCTGTGGCTACACCTTC	CSVLAGGTCGYTF
TRBV7-2	TRBJ2-7	.	.	TGTGCCAGCAGTTTCCGGGACAACAACTACGAGCAGTACTTC	CASSFRDNNYEQYF
TRBV29-1	TRBJ2-3	.	.	TGTGCCAGTGGCGGCGAGATGATAGGCTCAGATACGCAGTATTTT	CASGGEMIGSDTQYF
TRBV10-3	TRBJ1-2	.	.	TGTGCCATCTCCCGGGCTAACTATGGCTACACCTTC	CAISRANYGYTF
TRBV7-2	TRBJ2-5	.	.	TGTGCCAGCAGCTTCGGGCAGGGCGCGGAGACCCAGTACTTC	CASSFGQGAETQYF
TRBV2	TRBJ2-7	.	.	TGTGCCAGCAGGCACAGGGACGACGAGCAGTACTTC	CASRHRDDEQYF
TRBV19	TRBJ1-1	many	.	TGTGCCAGTAGTATAGTCGCAGGCGGGAACACTGAAGCTTTCTTT	CASSIVAGGNTEAFF
TRBV24-1	TRBJ1-5	.	.	TGTGCCAGCCGTAAGGTGGAGAGGGTACCGGAATCTAGAGGACATAGCAATCAGCCCCAGCATTTT	CASRKVERVPESRGHSNQPQHF
TRBV29-1	TRBJ1-1	many	.	TGCAGCGTCTCGAGACAGCAGAACACTGAAGCTTTCTTT	CSVSRQQNTEAFF
TRBV24-1	TRBJ2-2	.	TRBD1	TGTGCCACCAGTGCGGGACAGGGGGAGCTGTTTTTT	CATSAGQGELFF
TRBV19	TRBJ2-5	.	.	TGTGCCAGTAGTAAGTGGGGGGACGGGACCCAGTACTTC	CASSKWGDGTQYF
TRBV7-2	TRBJ1-3	few	.	TGTGCCAGCAGCTTGGGGCCGTCGAACTCTGGAAACACCATATATTTT	CASSLGPSNSGNTIYF
TRBV2	TRBJ2-7	few	TRBD1	TGTGCCAGCAGCGGACAGGGGGCAACTACGGACGAGCAGTACTTC	CASSGQGATTDEQYF
TRBV29-1	TRBJ1-1	many	.	TGCAGCGTTGGAGGGGGTAGGGCTGAAGCTTTCTTT	CSVGGGRAEAFF
TRBV29-1	TRBJ2-6	.	.	TGCAGCGCCGAGGGGGGACAGGGGGCCAACGTCCTGACTTTC	CSAEGGQGANVLTF
TRBV14	TRBJ2-2	few	.	TGTGCCAGCAGCCAAGATGCGTGGGCCAGCTACACCGGGGAGCTGTTTTTT	CASSQDAWASYTGELFF
TRBV9	TRBJ2-5	once	.	TGTGCCAGCAGCGTAGGCGGGGATGCGGAGACCCAGTACTTC	CASSVGGDAETQYF
TRBV10-3	TRBJ2-5	once	TRBD1	TGTGCCATGGGACAGGTGATTCTGACCCAGTACTTC	CAMGQVILTQYF
TRBV7-2	TRBJ2-7	few	TRBD1	TGTGCCAGCAAAGGACAGGGGGAGTCCTCCTACGAGCAGTACTTC	CASKGQGESSYEQYF
TRBV20-1	TRBJ2-7	few	TRBD1	TGCAGTGCTAGAGGAGGGGGCGGCGCCTACGAGCAGTACTTC	CSARGGGGAYEQYF
TRBV9	TRBJ2-5	.	TRBD2	TGTGCCAGCAGCTTACAAGCGGGGGGCTCGTGGACCCAGTACTTC	CASSLQAGGSWTQYF
TRBV2	TRBJ2-5	many	TRBD2	TGTGCCAGCAGTGACCTGCGCCTAGCGGGGATCCAAGAGACCCAGTACTTC	CASSDLRLAGIQETQYF
TRBV25-1	TRBJ1-4	many	.	TGTGCCAGCAGTGAATTCGGGCCGATGACTAATGAAAAACTGTTTTTT	CASSEFGPMTNEKLFF
TRBV28	TRBJ1-1	.	.	TGTGCCAGCAGGGGCAGTTACACTGAAGCTTTCTTT	CASRGSYTEAFF
TRBV29-1	TRBJ2-5	.	TRBD2	TGCAGCGTTCCAAGCGGGGTGGGAGACATTGGAAAGACCCAGTACTTC	CSVPSGVGDIGKTQYF
TRBV20-1	TRBJ2-5	.	.	TGCAGTGCTAGCTCTACTAGCTTAGGAGAGACCCAGTACTTC	CSASSTSLGETQYF
TRBV9	TRBJ2-2	few	TRBD1	TGTGCCAGCAGCGACCGGACAGGGCAGGCCGGGGAGCTGTTTTTT	CASSDRTGQAGELFF
TRBV10-3	TRBJ1-5	many	.	TGTGCCATCAGTGTGGGGTCCAATCAGCCCCAGCATTTT	CAISVGSNQPQHF
TRBV4-1	TRBJ1-2	.	.	TGCGCCAGCAGCCGACATCTTCCTGGACAGTCTGACTATGGCTACACCTTC	CASSRHLPGQSDYGYTF
TRBV7-9	TRBJ1-3	few	.	TGTGCCAGCAGCTTAGATGGGGTTCACCCTGGAAACACCATATATTTT	CASSLDGVHPGNTIYF
TRBV7-2	TRBJ1-1	few	.	TGTGCCAGCAGCTTAGACCCAGCCGGGCACACTGAAGCTTTCTTT	CASSLDPAGHTEAFF
TRBV20-1	TRBJ2-5	.	TRBD2	TGCAGTCCCGTGGGGGAGGGGCTAGCGGGAGGTTGGGAGACCCAGTACTTC	CSPVGEGLAGGWETQYF
TRBV10-3	TRBJ2-7	many	.	TGTGCCATCAGTGAGCCGGGGGGCAGGGGGTACGAGCAGTACTTC	CAISEPGGRGYEQYF
TRBV6-6	TRBJ2-5	few	TRBD1	TGTGCCAGCAGGGTAGGACAGGGGGCCGGGACCCAGTACTTC	CASRVGQGAGTQYF
TRBV10-3	TRBJ1-1	.	.	TGTGCCATCAGTGTCGGAGAAAACACTGAAGCTTTCTTT	CAISVGENTEAFF
TRBV19	TRBJ1-4	few	.	TGTGCCAGTAGTATCCGGGAACTGTTTTTT	CASSIRELFF
TRBV2	TRBJ2-4	.	.	TGTGCCATCAGTGGGTCGGGGGACATTCAGTACTTC	CAISGSGDIQYF
TRBV5-4	TRBJ2-7	.	.	TGTGCCAGCAGCTTGGGGACAGCAGATACCTACGAGCAGTACTTC	CASSLGTADTYEQYF
TRBV29-1	TRBJ1-1	many	.	TGCAGTTCTTCAGGGAGGGGTATGAACACTGAAGCTTTCTTT	CSSSGRGMNTEAFF
TRBV10-3	TRBJ2-5	.	.	TGTGCCATCAGACTGACCGGGCCGGGAGAGCAGTACTTC	CAIRLTGPGEQYF
TRBV20-1	TRBJ1-4	once	TRBD1	TGCAGTGCCAGCGGGGACAGGGGGGGAACTAATGAAAAACTGTTTTTT	CSASGDRGGTNEKLFF